Only a few counts were recorded for the clone carrying this TCR beta chain. Its target is not known. Trimming pared 2 bases from V and 4 bases from J, leaving 6 bases between. This CDR3 is 11 amino acids long. CDR1 and CDR2 from the germline V gene are GTSNPN and SVGIG (reference sequence). The data were obtained in a study of CD8+ T cells in alopecia areata. Study-level results: Elevated clonality characterized lesional scalp relative to normal scalp, particularly in alopecia totalis/universalis. A large proportion of expanded lesional clones were detected persisting in scalp and blood during tofacitinib.

Reverse transcription of extracted RNA yielded cDNA, which provided the sequencing template. Sequenced by immunoSEQ multiplex PCR; TCRdb stores in-frame clones only, minus some. The sample holds roughly 200,000 clones, 58% seen once. The treatment: oral pan-JAK inhibitor, 5-10 mg twice daily. Peripheral blood samples and lesional scalp punch biopsies were obtained from alopecia areata patients. The V and J genes are TRBV30 and TRBJ2-7; no clear D gene. The specimen comprised CD8+ T cells sorted from blood, sampled at week 24, from a patient treated with tofacitinib. The TCR was taken from a human donor with alopecia areata. The CDR3 DNA reads TGTGCCTGGAGTTCTCGGTACGAGCAGTACTTC. This gives the protein CAWSSRYEQYF.